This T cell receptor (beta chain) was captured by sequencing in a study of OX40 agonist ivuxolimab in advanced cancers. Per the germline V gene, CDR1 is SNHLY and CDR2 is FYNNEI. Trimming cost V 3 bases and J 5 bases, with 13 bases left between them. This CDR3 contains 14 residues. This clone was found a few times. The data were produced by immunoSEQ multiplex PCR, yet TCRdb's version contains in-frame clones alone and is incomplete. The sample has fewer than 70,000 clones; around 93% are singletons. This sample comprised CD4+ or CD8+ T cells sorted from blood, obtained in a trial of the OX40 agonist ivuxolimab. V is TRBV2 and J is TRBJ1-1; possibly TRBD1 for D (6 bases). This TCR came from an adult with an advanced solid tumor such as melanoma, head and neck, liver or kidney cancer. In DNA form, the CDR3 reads TGTGCCAGCAGTGAGGGGGCTGGGGGGACTGAAGCTTTCTTT. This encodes CASSEGAGGTEAFF.